The 28 T cell receptor beta chains given below trace back to one sample, sequenced in a study of shared clonotypes between healthy human individuals. TCRdb keeps only in-frame clones here, not all; method: immunoSEQ multiplex PCR. Of about 680,000 clones in the sample, around four fifths were seen once. The sample comprised memory CD4+ T cells sorted from blood. The subset denotes: CD45RA-negative fraction. The receptor source for this set is a woman in her twenties or thirties in good health.

The rearrangement uses TRBV11-2 and TRBJ2-1; tentative D call: TRBD1 (6 bases). This CDR3 spans 12 amino acids. The germline V gene has CDR1 SGHAT and CDR2 FQNNGV. Trimming pared 1 base from V and 8 bases from J, leaving 6 bases between. For the CDR3, the DNA is TGTGCCAGCAGCTTAGCAGGGGATGAGCAGTTCTTC. Translating gives CASSLAGDEQFF.

This clone was detected only once. The J gene is TRBJ2-1, the V gene TRBV18, with 13 positions matching TRBD2. The CDR3 loop spans 16 amino acids. CDR1 KGHSH and CDR2 LQKENI come from the germline V gene. After removal of 3 bases from V and 6 bases from J, the junction contained 5 bases not matched to a gene. The CDR3 region has the DNA TGTGCCAGCTCACCCCCCGGGACTAGCGGGACCAATGAGCAGTTCTTC. It encodes CASSPPGTSGTNEQFF.

The V call is TRBV7-9, the J call TRBJ1-5, with D possibly TRBD1 on 5 matching bases. Germline assignment: CDR1 SEHNR and CDR2 FQNEAQ (reference sequence). The CDR3 loop spans 15 amino acids. Trimming left V 3 bases short and J 2 bases short, with 11 bases between. In DNA form, the CDR3 reads TGTGCCAGCAGCTTCGCCCCGGGGGGCAATCAGCCCCAGCATTTT. It encodes CASSFAPGGNQPQHF.

This chain uses TRBV29-1 with TRBJ2-4; TRBD2 agrees at 8 bases. There are 15 residues in the CDR3. V gave up 8 bases and J gave up 10 bases; unmatched junction bases: 19. Germline lookup yields CDR1 SQVTM and CDR2 ANQGSEA. The CDR3 region has the DNA TGCAGCACAAAAGGGGCGGGAGGACATAAGGGGATTCAGTACTTC. Encoded protein: CSTKGAGGHKGIQYF. Combining the CDR3 with reference TRBV29-1 and TRBJ2-4 gives the whole variable domain SAVISQKPSRDICQRGTSLTIQCQVDSQVTMMFWYRQQPGQSLTLIATANQGSEATYESGFVIDKFPISRPNLTFSTLTVSNMSPEDSSIYLCSTKGAGGHKGIQYFGAGTRLSVL.

Only one count was recorded for this clone. This chain connects TRBV2 to TRBJ2-7; 9 bases map to TRBD1. The CDR3 sequence is 17 residues long. J lost 3 bases, V lost 6 bases, and 15 bases had no gene match. Germline assignment: CDR1 SNHLY and CDR2 FYNNEI. CDR3 region: CASSDSGMDRGSYEQYF. The CDR3 nucleotides read TGTGCCAGCAGCGACTCCGGTATGGACAGGGGAAGCTACGAGCAGTACTTC.

This clone was seen only once. The chain has TRBV10-1 and TRBJ2-7; D perhaps matches TRBD2 (7 bases). From germline, CDR1 is WNHNN and CDR2 SYGVQD (reference sequence). The CDR3 contains 13 residues. The V and J ends lost 6 bases and 7 bases respectively, with 16 bases between them. CDR3 residues: CASSQQQGGEQYF. The CDR3 DNA reads as TGCGCCAGCAGCCAACAACAGGGAGGGGAGCAGTACTTC.

The chain employs TRBV7-2 and TRBJ2-5; D perhaps matches TRBD2 (5 bases). In germline, CDR1 is SGHTA, CDR2 FQGNSA. The CDR3 extends over 14 amino acids. Trimming left V 0 bases short and J 4 bases short, with 9 bases between. Here the CDR3 reads CASSLAGNGETQYF. In DNA, the CDR3 is TGTGCCAGCAGCTTAGCCGGGAACGGAGAGACCCAGTACTTC.

V is TRBV10-3 and J is TRBJ2-7; 9 positions match TRBD2. The ends lost 6 bases at V and 4 bases at J; junction bases unmatched: 4. The CDR3 has 13 residues. Germline values: CDR1 ENHRY, CDR2 SYGVKD. This CDR3 reads CAIRGSGSYEQYF. CDR3 DNA sequence: TGTGCCATCAGAGGTAGCGGGAGTTACGAGCAGTACTTC.

V is TRBV29-1 and J is TRBJ2-7; 9 nucleotides match TRBD1. The CDR3 totals 13 residues. The germline V gene encodes CDR1 SQVTM and CDR2 ANQGSEA. Unmatched junction bases numbered 4, after V lost 6 bases and J lost 1 base. The CDR3 DNA sequence: TGCAGCGTGAAGACAGGGGGGTCCTACGAGCAGTACTTC. This translates into CSVKTGGSYEQYF.

On this clone: Other DNA variants within this sample encode the same CDR3. V gene TRBV6-1 combines with J gene TRBJ1-5, with TRBD1 matching over 8 bases. V gave up 4 bases and J gave up 2 bases; unmatched junction bases: 4. The germline V gene has CDR1 MNHNS and CDR2 SASEGT. The CDR3 is 15 amino acids. The CDR3 here is CASSAGGSGNQPQHF. The CDR3 coding sequence is TGTGCCAGCAGTGCAGGGGGCTCGGGCAATCAGCCCCAGCATTTT.

In this sample, this clone turned up many times. The rearrangement uses TRBV25-1 and TRBJ2-2, with D perhaps matching TRBD1 (6 bases). CDR1 MGHDK and CDR2 SYGVNS come from the germline V gene. CDR3 length: 12 amino acids. V was trimmed by 4 bases and J by 6 bases, leaving 6 bases between them. The DNA for the CDR3 is TGTGCCAGCAGTGGGGGGCCCGGGGAGCTGTTTTTT. Protein product: CASSGGPGELFF.

The chain has TRBV27 and TRBJ1-1; perhaps TRBD1 as D (6 bases). With 7 bases removed from V and 0 bases from J, the gap between germline ends came to 15 bases. Germline CDR1 reads MNHEY; CDR2 reads SMNVEV (reference sequence). This CDR3 comprises 15 residues. Written as DNA, the CDR3 is TGTGCCAGCACCTCAGGGGCAGGGTTGAACACTGAAGCTTTCTTT. This gives the protein CASTSGAGLNTEAFF.

This clone was recorded at least ten times. V is TRBV7-8 and J is TRBJ2-7; weak D call: TRBD1 (5 bases). The CDR3 consists of 14 residues. V was pared by 5 bases and J by 0 bases, with 11 bases between. The germline V gene encodes CDR1 SGHVS and CDR2 FQNEAQ. The CDR3 bases are TGTGCCAGCAGCCCCGACAGCTACTCCTACGAGCAGTACTTC. Residues: CASSPDSYSYEQYF.

This clone was recorded only once. The chain joins TRBV2 to TRBJ2-1; D ambiguous. CDR1 and CDR2 from the germline V gene are SNHLY and FYNNEI. The CDR3 runs to 15 residues. With 2 bases removed from V and 0 bases from J, the gap between germline ends came to 8 bases. The DNA for the CDR3 is TGTGCCAGCAGTGAAAAGGGATACTCCTACAATGAGCAGTTCTTC. Its protein is CASSEKGYSYNEQFF.

This chain's CDR3 is CASSTGTYGYTF. CDR3 nucleotide sequence: TGTGCCAGTTCGACAGGGACGTATGGCTACACCTTC. The chain links TRBV19 to TRBJ1-2, with TRBD1 matching over 7 bases. Trimming cost V 8 bases and J 5 bases; bases outside gene matches: 5. The CDR3 loop spans 12 amino acids. The germline CDR1 and CDR2 sequences are LNHDA and SQIVND (reference sequence).

The chain carries TRBV7-3 and TRBJ2-7; 12 nucleotides line up with TRBD2. Germline CDR1 and CDR2: SGHTA and FQGTGA. The V gene end was trimmed by 3 bases and the J gene end by 5 bases; junction bases not matched to a gene: 5. The CDR3 sequence is 15 residues long. The CDR3 DNA is TGTGCCAGCAGCTTGACTAGCGGGAGCCCCCACGAGCAGTACTTC. Protein: CASSLTSGSPHEQYF.

In its sample, this clone was seen many times. The chain uses TRBV11-2 and TRBJ1-2; possible D gene TRBD1, 6 bases. Looked up from germline, CDR1 is SGHAT and CDR2 is FQNNGV. Trimming took off 4 bases at V and 8 bases at J, with 14 bases between the two ends. The CDR3 totals 13 residues. CDR3 in amino acids: CASSYRVANGYTF. The CDR3 DNA reads as TGTGCCAGCAGCTACAGGGTAGCAAACGGCTACACCTTC. Based on the CDR3 plus reference TRBV11-2 and TRBJ1-2, the full variable domain is EAGVAQSPRYKIIEKRQSVAFWCNPISGHATLYWYQQILGQGPKLLIQFQNNGVVDDSQLPKDRFSAERLKGVDSTLKIQPAKLEDSAVYLCASSYRVANGYTFGSGTRLTVV.

This clone appeared a few times. V and J are TRBV5-1 and TRBJ1-2; 7 nucleotides line up with TRBD1. Germline CDR1 SGHRS, CDR2 YFSETQ. The length of the CDR3 is 13 residues. J was trimmed by 7 bases and V by 4 bases; bases with no gene match: 7. The CDR3 spells CASSEGAGGGYTF. The DNA for the CDR3 is TGCGCCAGCAGCGAAGGGGCAGGGGGTGGCTACACCTTC. The full variable domain, completed using reference TRBV5-1 and TRBJ1-2, is KAGVTQTPRYLIKTRGQQVTLSCSPISGHRSVSWYQQTPGQGLQFLFEYFSETQRNKGNFPGRFSGRQFSNSRSEMNVSTLELGDSALYLCASSEGAGGGYTFGSGTRLTVV.

The chain links TRBV5-1 to TRBJ2-5; unclear D gene. Germline values: CDR1 SGHRS, CDR2 YFSETQ. V lost 0 bases and J lost 4, with 16 bases in between. This CDR3 comprises 16 residues. DNA of the CDR3: TGCGCCAGCAGCTTGGATCTGGGTCTACCAGGAGAGACCCAGTACTTC. This translates into CASSLDLGLPGETQYF.

Here the CDR3 reads CASSSGAAGVNIQYF. DNA of the CDR3: TGTGCCAGCAGTTCGGGAGCCGCAGGGGTGAACATTCAGTACTTC. The chain uses TRBV28 and TRBJ2-4, with D tentatively TRBD1 or TRBD2 (6 bases each). This CDR3 is 15 amino acids long. In germline, CDR1 is MDHEN, CDR2 SYDVKM. The V end was cut by 4 bases, the J end by 7 bases, with 17 bases between.

The chain joins TRBV13 to TRBJ1-1; D ambiguous. The V gene's germline CDR1 is PRHDT and CDR2 FYEKMQ (reference sequence). CDR3 length equals 18 residues. Trimming took 0 bases from V and 0 from J, leaving 17 bases between them. This chain's CDR3 is CASSLGPMEGFLNTEAFF. CDR3 bases: TGTGCCAGCAGCTTAGGCCCGATGGAGGGCTTCCTGAACACTGAAGCTTTCTTT.

The V call is TRBV5-4, the J call TRBJ2-5, with 7 bases matching TRBD2. CDR1 SGHNT and CDR2 YYREEE come from the germline V gene (reference sequence). V was clipped by 0 bases and J by 10 bases; unmatched bases: 12. CDR3 length: 15 amino acids. CDR3 sequence: CASSLDTGGWGNQYF. For the CDR3, the DNA is TGTGCCAGCAGCTTGGATACGGGGGGATGGGGAAACCAGTACTTC.

Note on this clone: This same CDR3 is encoded by further DNA sequences in the sample. The J gene is TRBJ2-1, the V gene TRBV2; no reliable D call. The CDR3 runs 11 residues. V gave up 6 bases and J gave up 4 bases, with 4 bases separating them. The germline CDR1 and CDR2 sequences are SNHLY and FYNNEI. DNA of the CDR3: TGTGCCAGCAGGGGATACAATGAGCAGTTCTTC. Protein product: CASRGYNEQFF. The whole variable domain, filled in from reference TRBV2 and TRBJ2-1, reads EPEVTQTPSHQVTQMGQEVILRCVPISNHLYFYWYRQILGQKVEFLVSFYNNEISEKSEIFDDQFSVERPDGSNFTLKIRSTKLEDSAMYFCASRGYNEQFFGPGTRLTVL.

This clone was found once. The chain couples TRBV2 to TRBJ1-5; D is ambiguous. The V gene lost 2 bases and the J gene lost 2 bases, with 10 bases spanning the gap. From germline, CDR1 is SNHLY and CDR2 FYNNEI. This CDR3 region has 15 residues. CDR3: CASSERVSGNQPQHF. CDR3 bases: TGTGCCAGCAGTGAACGGGTCTCGGGCAATCAGCCCCAGCATTTT.

This clone was picked up one time. The rearrangement uses TRBV7-8 and TRBJ2-7; 13 positions agree with TRBD2. CDR1 is SGHVS and CDR2 is FQNEAQ in the germline V gene. The CDR3 spans 18 residues. Trimming cost V 1 base and J 4 bases; bases outside gene matches: 10. The CDR3 here is CASSLVAGLAGVRYEQYF. The CDR3 DNA reads as TGTGCCAGCAGCTTAGTGGCCGGACTAGCGGGAGTGCGGTACGAGCAGTACTTC.

The chain couples TRBV19 to TRBJ1-1; D is unclear. Germline loops: CDR1 LNHDA, CDR2 SQIVND (reference sequence). V was trimmed by 5 bases and J by 5 bases, leaving 12 bases between them. The CDR3 consists of 13 residues. DNA of the CDR3: TGTGCCAGTAGTCGTCAATTCTTTACTGAAGCTTTCTTT. This sequence encodes CASSRQFFTEAFF.

The DNA of the CDR3 is TGTGCCAGCAGCCAAATAAAGAACAGGCGGGGGGATGGCTACACCTTC. Amino acid sequence: CASSQIKNRRGDGYTF. V is TRBV27 and J is TRBJ1-2; D might be TRBD1 (5 bases). The germline gives CDR1 MNHEY, CDR2 SMNVEV (reference sequence). V shed 6 bases and J shed 6 bases, with 23 bases lying between them. The CDR3 sequence is 16 residues long.

The chain employs TRBV2 and TRBJ1-2; TRBD1 agrees at 7 bases. V lost 5 bases, J lost 4 bases, and 7 bases stayed unmatched. The CDR3 has 14 residues. The V gene's germline CDR1 is SNHLY and CDR2 FYNNEI. The CDR3 coding sequence is TGTGCCAGCAGTAGACAGGGAGGGCCCTATGGCTACACCTTC. Amino acid sequence: CASSRQGGPYGYTF.